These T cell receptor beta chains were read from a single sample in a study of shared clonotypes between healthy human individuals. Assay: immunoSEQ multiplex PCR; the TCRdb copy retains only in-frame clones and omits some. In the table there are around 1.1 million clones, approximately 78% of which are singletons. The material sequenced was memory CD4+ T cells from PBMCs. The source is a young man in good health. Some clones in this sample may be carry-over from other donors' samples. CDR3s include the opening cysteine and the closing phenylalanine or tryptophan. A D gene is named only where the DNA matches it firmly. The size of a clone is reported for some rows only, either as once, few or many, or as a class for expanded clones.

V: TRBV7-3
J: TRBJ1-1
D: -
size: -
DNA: TGTGCCAGCAGTCTAGGACACCCGAACACTGAAGCTTTCTTT
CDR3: CASSLGHPNTEAFF

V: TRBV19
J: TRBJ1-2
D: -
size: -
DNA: TGTGCCAGTACTGAGGGCGCCTATGGCTACACCTTC
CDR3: CASTEGAYGYTF

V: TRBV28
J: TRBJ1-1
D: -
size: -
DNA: TGTGCCAGCAGAGCGCAAGTCTTAGGAAACACTGAAGCTTTCTTT
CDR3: CASRAQVLGNTEAFF

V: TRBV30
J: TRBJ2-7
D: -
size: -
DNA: TGTGCCTGGAGCCATACGGGCAGGGAATCCTACGAGCAGTACTTC
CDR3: CAWSHTGRESYEQYF

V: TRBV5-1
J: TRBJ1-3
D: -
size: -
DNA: TGCGCCAGCAGCCCCAGTGGAATCTACTCTGGAAACACCATATATTTT
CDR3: CASSPSGIYSGNTIYF

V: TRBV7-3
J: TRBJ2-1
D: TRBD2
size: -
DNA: TGTGCCAGCAGCGCCGGACTAGCGGGTTACAATGAGCAGTTCTTC
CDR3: CASSAGLAGYNEQFF

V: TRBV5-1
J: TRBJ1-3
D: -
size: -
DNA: TGCGCCAGCAGCCTGGCAGGGTCATCGGGAAACACCATATATTTT
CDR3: CASSLAGSSGNTIYF

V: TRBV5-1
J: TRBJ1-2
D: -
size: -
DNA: TGCGCCAGCCACGAAAACCCAGCTAACTATGGCTACACCTTC
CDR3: CASHENPANYGYTF

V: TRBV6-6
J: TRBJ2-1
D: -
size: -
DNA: TGTGCCAGCAGTTACTCGCGGCATGACCAATACAATGAGCAGTTCTTC
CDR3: CASSYSRHDQYNEQFF

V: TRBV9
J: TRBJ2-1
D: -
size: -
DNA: TGTGCCAGCAGCGTAAACAGCGTCTACAATGAGCAGTTCTTC
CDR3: CASSVNSVYNEQFF

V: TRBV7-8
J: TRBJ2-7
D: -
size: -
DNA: TGTGCCAGCAGCTTAGACGGGAGTGTTACCCCCTACGAGCAGTACTTC
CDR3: CASSLDGSVTPYEQYF

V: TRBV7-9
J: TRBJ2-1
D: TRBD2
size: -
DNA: TGTGCCAGCAGCCGAGGGACTAGCGGGAACTACAATGAGCAGTTCTTC
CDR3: CASSRGTSGNYNEQFF

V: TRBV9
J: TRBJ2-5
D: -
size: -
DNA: TGTGCCAGCAGCGTGACCCGGGACCCCGTCGAGACCCAGTACTTC
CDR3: CASSVTRDPVETQYF

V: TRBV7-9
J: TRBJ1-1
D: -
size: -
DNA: TGTGCCAGCAGCCCCGACGGTCCTAACACTGAAGCTTTCTTT
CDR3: CASSPDGPNTEAFF

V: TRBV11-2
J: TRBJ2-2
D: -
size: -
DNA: TGTGCCAGCAGCTTAGGGGGCCGCGGCACCGGGGAGCTGTTTTTT
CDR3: CASSLGGRGTGELFF

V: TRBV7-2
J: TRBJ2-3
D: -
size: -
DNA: TGTGCCAGCAGCTTAGCCCCCGGCAGCACAGATACGCAGTATTTT
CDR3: CASSLAPGSTDTQYF

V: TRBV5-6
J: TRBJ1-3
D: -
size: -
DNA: TGTGCCAGCAGCCCCTGGGTGTCCTCTGGAAACACCATATATTTT
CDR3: CASSPWVSSGNTIYF

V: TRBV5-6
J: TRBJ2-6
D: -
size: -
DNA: TGTGCCAGCAGCCCCCTTAGGGGACGGCACTCTGGGGCCAACGTCCTGACTTTC
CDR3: CASSPLRGRHSGANVLTF

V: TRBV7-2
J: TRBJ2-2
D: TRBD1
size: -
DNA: TGTGCCAGCAGCTTAGCGAGACAGTCGAGGACAGGTCGTTTCAGAGGGGAGCTGTTTTTT
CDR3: CASSLARQSRTGRFRGELFF

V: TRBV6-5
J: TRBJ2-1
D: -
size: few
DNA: TGTGCCAGCAGTAGTCCGAATGAGCAGTTCTTC
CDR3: CASSSPNEQFF

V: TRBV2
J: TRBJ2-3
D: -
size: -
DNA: TGTGCCAGCCAAGTGTCGGCAGATACGCAGTATTTT
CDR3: CASQVSADTQYF

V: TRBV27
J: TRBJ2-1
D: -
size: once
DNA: TGTGCCAGCATCACCAAACAGGGGGGGGTCGGTGAGCAGTTCTTC
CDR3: CASITKQGGVGEQFF

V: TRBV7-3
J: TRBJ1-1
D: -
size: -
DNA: TGTGCCAGCAGCTTATACAGCCTTGAAGCTTTCTTT
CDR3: CASSLYSLEAFF

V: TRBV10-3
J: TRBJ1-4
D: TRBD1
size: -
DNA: TGTGCCATCAGTGAAGGGACAGGGAATGAAAAACTGTTTTTT
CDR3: CAISEGTGNEKLFF

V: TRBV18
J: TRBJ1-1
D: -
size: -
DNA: TGTGCCAGCTCACACCGGGACACTGAAGCTTTCTTT
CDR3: CASSHRDTEAFF

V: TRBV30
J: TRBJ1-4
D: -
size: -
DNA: TGTGCCTGGAGCTATCGGGGGGGCGTGAATGAAAAACTGTTTTTT
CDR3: CAWSYRGGVNEKLFF

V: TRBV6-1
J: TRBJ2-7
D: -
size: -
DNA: TGTGCCAGCAGAGGCACGGGATCCTACGAGCAGTACTTC
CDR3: CASRGTGSYEQYF

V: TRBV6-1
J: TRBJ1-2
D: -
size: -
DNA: TGTGCCAGCAGTGAACGAGGGCTTGATGGCTACACCTTC
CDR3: CASSERGLDGYTF

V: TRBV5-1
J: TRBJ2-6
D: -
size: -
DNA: TGCGCCAGCAGCCACCCGAGTTCTGGGGCCAACGTCCTGACTTTC
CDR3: CASSHPSSGANVLTF

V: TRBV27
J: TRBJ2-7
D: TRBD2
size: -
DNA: TGTGCCAGCAGGCCCCGGTTGATAGCGGGTTCCGAGCAGTACTTC
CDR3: CASRPRLIAGSEQYF

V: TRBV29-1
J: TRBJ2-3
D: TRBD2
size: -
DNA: TGCAGCGTTGAATCCGGACTAGTTCCAGATACGCAGTATTTT
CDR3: CSVESGLVPDTQYF

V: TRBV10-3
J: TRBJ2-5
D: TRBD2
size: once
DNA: TGTGCCATCTCCGCGGGGGGCCGGGAGACCCAGTACTTC
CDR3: CAISAGGRETQYF

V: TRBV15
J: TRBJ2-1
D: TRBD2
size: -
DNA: TGTGCCACCAGCAGGGATATCACTAGCGGGAGTGGAAATGAGCAGTTCTTC
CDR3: CATSRDITSGSGNEQFF

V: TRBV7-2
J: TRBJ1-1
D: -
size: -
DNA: TGTGCCAGCAGCTTAGCGCAGGGAGGGATGAACACTGAAGCTTTCTTT
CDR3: CASSLAQGGMNTEAFF

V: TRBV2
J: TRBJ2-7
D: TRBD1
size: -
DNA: TGTGCCAGCACTCCGGACAGGTCAGAGTACGAGCAGTACTTC
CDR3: CASTPDRSEYEQYF

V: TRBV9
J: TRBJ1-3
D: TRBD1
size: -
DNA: TGTGCCAGCAGCGTAGATGTTCCACGACAGGGTGGAAACACCATATATTTT
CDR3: CASSVDVPRQGGNTIYF

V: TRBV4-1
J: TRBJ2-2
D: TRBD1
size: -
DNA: TGCGCCAGCAGCCAAGGGGACAGGGACGCCGGGGAGCTGTTTTTT
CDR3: CASSQGDRDAGELFF

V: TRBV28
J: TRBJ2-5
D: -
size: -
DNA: TGTGCCAGCAGTTGGGGTCCGGAGACCCAGTACTTC
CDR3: CASSWGPETQYF

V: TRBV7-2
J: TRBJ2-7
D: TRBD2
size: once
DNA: TGTGCCAGCAGCTTACGAGCGGGAGTTACCTACGAGCAGTACTTC
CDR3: CASSLRAGVTYEQYF

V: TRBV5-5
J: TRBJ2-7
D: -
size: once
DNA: TGTGCCAGCAGCTTGGTTGGCCCAACCTACGAGCAGTACTTC
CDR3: CASSLVGPTYEQYF

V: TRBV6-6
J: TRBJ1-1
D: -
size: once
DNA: TGTGCCAGCAGTTACTCGTGGGATTCGGTGGCTGAAGCTTTCTTT
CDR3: CASSYSWDSVAEAFF

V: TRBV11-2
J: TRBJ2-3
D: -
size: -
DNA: TGTGCCAGCAGCCGCGGAGTCGATACGCAGTATTTT
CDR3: CASSRGVDTQYF

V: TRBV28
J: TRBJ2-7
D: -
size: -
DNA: TGTGCCAGCAGTTTTAGGGGGGCGCCCTACGAGCAGTACTTC
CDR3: CASSFRGAPYEQYF

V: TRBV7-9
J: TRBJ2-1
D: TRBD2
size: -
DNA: TGTGCCAGCAGCTTATCTTGGACTAGTGACAGCAATGAGCAGTTCTTC
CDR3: CASSLSWTSDSNEQFF

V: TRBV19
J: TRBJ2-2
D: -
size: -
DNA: TGTGCCAGTAGTATAGTTGGGAGCGGGGAGCTGTTTTTT
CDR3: CASSIVGSGELFF

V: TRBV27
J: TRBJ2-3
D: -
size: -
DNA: TGTGCCAGCAGCCCCTGGGGGACCTTCGGGCAGTATTTT
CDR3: CASSPWGTFGQYF

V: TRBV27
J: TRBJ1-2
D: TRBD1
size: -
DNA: TGTGCCAGCAGTGCCACGACAGGGGTTGTTGATGGCTACACCTTC
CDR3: CASSATTGVVDGYTF

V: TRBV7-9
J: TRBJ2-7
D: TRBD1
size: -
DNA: TGTGCCAGCAGCTTCCTACCGGGACAGGGGGGATCCTACGAGCAGTACTTC
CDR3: CASSFLPGQGGSYEQYF